The clone carrying this T cell receptor beta chain was observed a few times. This sample was included in a study of shared clonotypes between healthy human individuals. Donors comprised only Caucasian adults living in Nashville, Tennessee. V was pared by 4 bases and J by 6 bases, with 25 bases between. Germline values: CDR1 SGDLS, CDR2 YYNGEE. CDR3 length: 17 amino acids. The authors split each subset's genomic DNA evenly across several immunoSEQ plates. Sequenced by immunoSEQ multiplex PCR; TCRdb stores in-frame clones only, minus some. The sample has over a million clones, about 96% seen once. This TCR came from a man younger than 40 in good health. The sequencing sample was made of naive CD4+ T cells sorted from blood. This sample's subset: CD45RA+ positively selected. The chain carries TRBV9 and TRBJ1-1; D gene uncertain. The CDR3, as DNA: TGTGCCAGCAGCCCCGGTGGGCCCCTAACATCTAACGCTGAAGCTTTCTTT. The encoded protein is CASSPGGPLTSNAEAFF.